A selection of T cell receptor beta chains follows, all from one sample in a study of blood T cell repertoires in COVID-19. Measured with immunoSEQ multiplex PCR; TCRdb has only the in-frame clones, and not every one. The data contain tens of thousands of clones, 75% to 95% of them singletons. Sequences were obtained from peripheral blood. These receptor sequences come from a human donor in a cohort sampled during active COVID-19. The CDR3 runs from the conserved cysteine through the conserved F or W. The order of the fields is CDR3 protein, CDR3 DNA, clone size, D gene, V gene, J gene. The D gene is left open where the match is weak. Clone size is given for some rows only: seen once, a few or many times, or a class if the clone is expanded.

CSVGSSGANVLTF	TGCAGCGTGGGGAGCTCTGGGGCCAACGTCCTGACTTTC	-	-	TRBV29-1	TRBJ2-6
CASYTGVGNQPQHF	TGTGCCAGTTACACAGGGGTCGGCAATCAGCCCCAGCATTTT	-	TRBD1	TRBV28	TRBJ1-5
CASSLERVKGPDTQYF	TGTGCCAGCAGCTTGGAGAGGGTGAAGGGCCCAGATACGCAGTATTTT	-	-	TRBV5-5	TRBJ2-3
CASSLLQGTEAFF	TGTGCCAGCAGTCTCCTACAGGGCACTGAAGCTTTCTTT	-	-	TRBV6-6	TRBJ1-1
CASSASLVGQPQHF	TGTGCCAGCAGTGCATCCTTAGTCGGTCAGCCCCAGCATTTT	-	-	TRBV28	TRBJ1-5
CASSRDRGRGETQYF	TGTGCCAGCAGTAGGGACAGGGGGCGGGGAGAGACCCAGTACTTC	-	TRBD1	TRBV2	TRBJ2-5
CASRQDRGYGYTF	TGTGCCAGCAGACAGGACAGGGGCTATGGCTACACCTTC	-	TRBD1	TRBV12-3/TRBV12-4	TRBJ1-2
CASRNSGIRSYEQYF	TGTGCCAGCAGAAATAGCGGGATCAGGTCCTACGAGCAGTACTTC	-	TRBD2	TRBV28	TRBJ2-7
CASSPRGGTQYF	TGTGCCAGCAGTCCCCGGGGAGGGACCCAGTACTTC	-	-	TRBV27	TRBJ2-5
CASSFRQLGASYNEQFF	TGCGCCAGCAGCTTTAGACAGTTAGGGGCCTCCTACAATGAGCAGTTCTTC	-	-	TRBV5-1	TRBJ2-1
CASSLGTSFPNEQFF	TGTGCCAGCAGCTTGGGGACTTCTTTCCCCAATGAGCAGTTCTTC	-	-	TRBV5-4	TRBJ2-1
CASSKDREETQYF	TGTGCCAGCAGTAAGGACAGGGAAGAGACCCAGTACTTC	-	TRBD1	TRBV6-5	TRBJ2-5
CASSLDRRTDEQYF	TGTGCCAGCAGCCTGGACAGGAGAACAGACGAGCAGTACTTC	-	TRBD1	TRBV5-4	TRBJ2-7
CASSFGRGSTDTQYF	TGTGCCAGCAGCTTCGGGCGGGGCAGCACAGATACGCAGTATTTT	-	-	TRBV7-6	TRBJ2-3
CASSPTGSNQPQHF	TGTGCCAGTAGCCCGACAGGGAGCAATCAGCCCCAGCATTTT	-	TRBD1	TRBV19	TRBJ1-5
CASSQDVAVGGIQYF	TGTGCCAGCAGCCAAGACGTAGCGGTTGGAGGCATTCAGTACTTC	-	-	TRBV3-1/TRBV3-2	TRBJ2-4
CASTLDGLAANEQFF	TGTGCCAGCACCTTAGACGGGCTAGCGGCTAATGAGCAGTTCTTC	-	TRBD2	TRBV28	TRBJ2-1
CASSSRWASGLNEQFF	TGTGCCAGCAGCTCGAGATGGGCTAGCGGACTAAATGAGCAGTTCTTC	-	TRBD2	TRBV6-2/TRBV6-3	TRBJ2-1
CSVEDSRVGGANVLTF	TGCAGCGTTGAAGATAGCAGGGTAGGTGGGGCCAACGTCCTGACTTTC	-	-	TRBV29-1	TRBJ2-6
CATSDSGTGGLDTQYF	TGTGCCACCAGTGACTCCGGGACAGGGGGCTTAGATACGCAGTATTTT	-	TRBD1	TRBV24-1	TRBJ2-3
CASSLAYSGSTDTQYF	TGCGCCAGCAGCTTGGCCTATAGCGGTAGCACAGATACGCAGTATTTT	-	-	TRBV5-1	TRBJ2-3
CASVAGQGGTLAKNIQYF	TGTGCCAGCGTTGCCGGACAGGGGGGGACACTAGCCAAAAACATTCAGTACTTC	-	TRBD1	TRBV6-8	TRBJ2-4
CASSPPGAGYGYTF	TGTGCCAGCTCACCACCGGGGGCTGGGTATGGCTACACCTTC	-	-	TRBV18	TRBJ1-2
CASSPVDTQYF	TGTGCCAGCAGTCCCGTAGATACGCAGTATTTT	-	-	TRBV7-9	TRBJ2-3
CASSLVGNSRETQYF	TGTGCCAGCAGCTTAGTCGGGAACTCGCGGGAGACCCAGTACTTC	-	-	TRBV7-8	TRBJ2-5
CATSRGMGPQRNEQFF	TGTGCCACCAGCCGGGGAATGGGTCCCCAAAGGAATGAGCAGTTCTTC	-	-	TRBV15	TRBJ2-1
CASGGNSYEQYF	TGTGCCAGCGGCGGCAACTCCTACGAGCAGTACTTC	once	-	TRBV27	TRBJ2-7
CASSLLAGTTTQYF	TGTGCCAGCAGTTTGCTAGCGGGTACTACCACGCAGTATTTT	-	TRBD2	TRBV28	TRBJ2-3
CASSLAQGSGNEQFF	TGTGCCAGCAGCTTAGCCCAGGGGTCAGGGAATGAGCAGTTCTTC	once	-	TRBV7-6	TRBJ2-1
CASRPYRGRAEAFF	TGTGCCAGCAGACCCTACAGGGGTCGAGCTGAAGCTTTCTTT	-	TRBD1	TRBV3-1/TRBV3-2	TRBJ1-1
CASSYTWGEGETQYF	TGTGCCAGCAGTTACACCTGGGGAGAGGGAGAGACCCAGTACTTC	once	-	TRBV6-6	TRBJ2-5
CASKEGGGNQPQHF	TGTGCCAGCAAGGAAGGAGGCGGGAATCAGCCCCAGCATTTT	once	-	TRBV2	TRBJ1-5
CASSQRTGRLGYTF	TGTGCCAGCAGCCAAAGAACCGGTCGTCTTGGCTACACCTTC	-	-	TRBV3-1/TRBV3-2	TRBJ1-2
CASSISRGRYEQYF	TGTGCCAGCAGTATTAGCAGGGGTCGGTACGAGCAGTACTTC	-	-	TRBV28	TRBJ2-7
CASSPGQGRTEAFF	TGCGCCAGCAGCCCGGGACAGGGGAGGACTGAAGCTTTCTTT	-	TRBD1	TRBV5-1	TRBJ1-1
CASSLTGVATEAFF	TGCGCCAGCAGTTTGACAGGGGTCGCCACTGAAGCTTTCTTT	-	TRBD1	TRBV10-1	TRBJ1-1
CASRLKRIDEQFF	TGTGCCAGCAGGCTGAAGAGAATAGATGAGCAGTTCTTC	-	-	TRBV21-1	TRBJ2-1
CASSWGEGPGELFF	TGTGCCAGCAGTTGGGGGGAGGGCCCCGGGGAGCTGTTTTTT	-	TRBD2	TRBV6-2/TRBV6-3	TRBJ2-2
CASSLANTEAFF	TGTGCCAGCAGCTTAGCAAACACTGAAGCTTTCTTT	once	-	TRBV6-2/TRBV6-3	TRBJ1-1
CASSPAGGRNYEQYF	TGTGCCAGCAGTCCCGCTGGCGGGAGGAACTACGAGCAGTACTTC	once	TRBD2	TRBV7-8	TRBJ2-7
CASGLEGALGYTF	TGTGCTAGTGGCCTAGAGGGGGCGTTGGGCTACACCTTC	once	TRBD1	TRBV12-5	TRBJ1-2
CASSLFNSGIFEFF	TGTGCCAGCAGTTTATTTAATAGCGGGATTTTTGAGTTCTTC	-	TRBD2	TRBV27	TRBJ2-1
CASSIVVQGNQPQHF	TGTGCCAGTAGTATAGTGGTCCAGGGAAATCAGCCCCAGCATTTT	-	-	TRBV19	TRBJ1-5
CATSSGLAREQYF	TGTGCCACCAGCAGTGGACTAGCGAGGGAGCAGTACTTC	-	TRBD2	TRBV15	TRBJ2-7
CASSLSGTPINYEQYF	TGTGCCAGCAGCTTAAGCGGGACACCGATCAACTACGAGCAGTACTTC	-	-	TRBV7-8	TRBJ2-7
CSARDEGEAFF	TGCAGTGCTAGAGACGAGGGTGAAGCTTTCTTT	-	-	TRBV20-1	TRBJ1-1
CASSLASGILTDTQYF	TGCGCCAGCAGCTTGGCTAGCGGGATCCTTACAGATACGCAGTATTTT	-	TRBD2	TRBV5-1	TRBJ2-3
CAGSRARNTEAFF	TGTGCCGGATCGAGGGCCCGAAACACTGAAGCTTTCTTT	-	-	TRBV2	TRBJ1-1
CASSQRGLAARETQYF	TGTGCCAGCAGCCAACGCGGACTAGCGGCACGGGAGACCCAGTACTTC	-	TRBD2	TRBV4-2	TRBJ2-5
CASSPPGTVLGEDYEQYF	TGTGCCAGTAGTCCGCCAGGGACTGTACTGGGGGAGGACTACGAGCAGTACTTC	-	-	TRBV19	TRBJ2-7
CASSAVAGGGSEQYF	TGTGCCAGCAGCGCCGTAGCGGGAGGGGGGTCGGAGCAGTACTTC	-	TRBD2	TRBV9	TRBJ2-7
CASSLSPQNNQPQHF	TGTGCCAGCAGCCTCTCCCCACAGAACAATCAGCCCCAGCATTTT	-	-	TRBV7-2	TRBJ1-5
CASSYPLRDSPLHF	TGTGCCAGCAGCTACCCGTTGCGGGATTCACCCCTCCACTTT	-	-	TRBV11-2	TRBJ1-6
CASSHPGWSRDNEQFF	TGCGCCAGCAGCCACCCCGGGTGGAGCCGGGACAATGAGCAGTTCTTC	-	-	TRBV4-1	TRBJ2-1
CASSPLPRGSNQPQHF	TGTGCCAGCAGCCCCCTCCCCAGGGGGAGCAATCAGCCCCAGCATTTT	-	TRBD1	TRBV7-2	TRBJ1-5
CASSVAGSYEQYF	TGTGCCAGCAGCGTAGCGGGATCCTACGAGCAGTACTTC	-	-	TRBV9	TRBJ2-7
CASSPNSVGYTF	TGTGCCAGCTCACCTAACAGTGTTGGCTACACCTTC	-	-	TRBV18	TRBJ1-2
CASSSRQVMIDEQYF	TGTGCCAGTAGTTCCCGACAGGTAATGATCGACGAGCAGTACTTC	once	-	TRBV19	TRBJ2-7
CASSLARENEQFF	TGTGCCAGCAGCTTAGCGCGGGAGAATGAGCAGTTCTTC	once	TRBD2	TRBV7-3	TRBJ2-1